This record concerns one TCR beta chain sequence. The record originates from a study of cytomegalovirus exposure and HLA in healthy donors. PCR primers comprised 60 Vbeta and 13 Jbeta primers. The data were produced by immunoSEQ multiplex PCR, yet TCRdb's version contains in-frame clones alone and is incomplete. This sample has approximately 70,000 clones, with about 73% found just once. The V gene's germline CDR1 is SQVTM and CDR2 ANQGSEA. Trimming left V 7 bases short and J 3 bases short, with 11 bases between. CDR3 length equals 12 residues. The V gene is TRBV29-1, the J gene TRBJ2-3; D is unresolved. Specimen: PBMCs. The receptor was derived from a woman aged 45-60 years in good health and CMV-seropositive. Written as DNA, the CDR3 is TGCAGCGCCGAAACAAATACAGATACGCAGTATTTT. Translated, it gives CSAETNTDTQYF.